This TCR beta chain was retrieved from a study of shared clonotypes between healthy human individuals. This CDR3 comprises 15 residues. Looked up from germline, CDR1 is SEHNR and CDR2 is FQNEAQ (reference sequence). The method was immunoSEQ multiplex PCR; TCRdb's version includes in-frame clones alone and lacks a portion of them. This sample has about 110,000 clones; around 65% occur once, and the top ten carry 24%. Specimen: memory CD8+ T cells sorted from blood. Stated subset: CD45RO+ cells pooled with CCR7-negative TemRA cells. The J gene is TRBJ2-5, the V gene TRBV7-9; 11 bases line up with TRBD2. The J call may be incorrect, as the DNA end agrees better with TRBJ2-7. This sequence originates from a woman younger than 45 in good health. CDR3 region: CASSSSTSGEYEQYF. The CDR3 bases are TGTGCCAGCAGCTCCTCGACTAGCGGGGAATACGAGCAGTACTTC.